Described below is a single T cell receptor (beta chain) sequence and its context. The V gene's germline CDR1 is LGHDT and CDR2 YNNKEL (reference sequence). The V end lost 0 bases, the J end lost 9 bases, and 15 bases lay between the germline ends. The CDR3 is 15 amino acids. The data stem from a study of blood T cell repertoires in COVID-19. In the study overall: Sample material is recorded as cDNA or gDNA derived from T cells, B-cell-depleted T cells, or PBMCs.

TCRdb keeps only in-frame clones here, not all; method: immunoSEQ multiplex PCR. Here the sample spans under 200,000 clones, 88% being singletons. The chain couples TRBV3-1 (or the pseudogene TRBV3-2) to TRBJ2-1, with D tentatively TRBD2 (6 bases). The sample comprised peripheral blood. The receptor was derived from a man between 45 and 60 years old who had recovered from COVID-19. CDR3 loop: CASSQDLQIGGEQFF. The CDR3 nucleotides are TGTGCCAGCAGCCAAGACCTCCAAATCGGGGGTGAGCAGTTCTTC.